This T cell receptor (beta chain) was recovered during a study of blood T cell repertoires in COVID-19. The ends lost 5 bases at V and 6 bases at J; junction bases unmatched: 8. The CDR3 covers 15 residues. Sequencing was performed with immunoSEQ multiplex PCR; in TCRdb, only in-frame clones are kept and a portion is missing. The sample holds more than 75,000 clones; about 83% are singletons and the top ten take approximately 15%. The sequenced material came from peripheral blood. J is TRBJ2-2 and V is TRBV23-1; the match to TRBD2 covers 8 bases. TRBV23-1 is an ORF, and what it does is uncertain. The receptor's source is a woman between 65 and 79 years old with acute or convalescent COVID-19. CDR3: CASSSPGLVSGELFF. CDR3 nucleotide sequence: TGCGCCAGCAGTTCGCCGGGACTAGTATCCGGGGAGCTGTTTTTT.